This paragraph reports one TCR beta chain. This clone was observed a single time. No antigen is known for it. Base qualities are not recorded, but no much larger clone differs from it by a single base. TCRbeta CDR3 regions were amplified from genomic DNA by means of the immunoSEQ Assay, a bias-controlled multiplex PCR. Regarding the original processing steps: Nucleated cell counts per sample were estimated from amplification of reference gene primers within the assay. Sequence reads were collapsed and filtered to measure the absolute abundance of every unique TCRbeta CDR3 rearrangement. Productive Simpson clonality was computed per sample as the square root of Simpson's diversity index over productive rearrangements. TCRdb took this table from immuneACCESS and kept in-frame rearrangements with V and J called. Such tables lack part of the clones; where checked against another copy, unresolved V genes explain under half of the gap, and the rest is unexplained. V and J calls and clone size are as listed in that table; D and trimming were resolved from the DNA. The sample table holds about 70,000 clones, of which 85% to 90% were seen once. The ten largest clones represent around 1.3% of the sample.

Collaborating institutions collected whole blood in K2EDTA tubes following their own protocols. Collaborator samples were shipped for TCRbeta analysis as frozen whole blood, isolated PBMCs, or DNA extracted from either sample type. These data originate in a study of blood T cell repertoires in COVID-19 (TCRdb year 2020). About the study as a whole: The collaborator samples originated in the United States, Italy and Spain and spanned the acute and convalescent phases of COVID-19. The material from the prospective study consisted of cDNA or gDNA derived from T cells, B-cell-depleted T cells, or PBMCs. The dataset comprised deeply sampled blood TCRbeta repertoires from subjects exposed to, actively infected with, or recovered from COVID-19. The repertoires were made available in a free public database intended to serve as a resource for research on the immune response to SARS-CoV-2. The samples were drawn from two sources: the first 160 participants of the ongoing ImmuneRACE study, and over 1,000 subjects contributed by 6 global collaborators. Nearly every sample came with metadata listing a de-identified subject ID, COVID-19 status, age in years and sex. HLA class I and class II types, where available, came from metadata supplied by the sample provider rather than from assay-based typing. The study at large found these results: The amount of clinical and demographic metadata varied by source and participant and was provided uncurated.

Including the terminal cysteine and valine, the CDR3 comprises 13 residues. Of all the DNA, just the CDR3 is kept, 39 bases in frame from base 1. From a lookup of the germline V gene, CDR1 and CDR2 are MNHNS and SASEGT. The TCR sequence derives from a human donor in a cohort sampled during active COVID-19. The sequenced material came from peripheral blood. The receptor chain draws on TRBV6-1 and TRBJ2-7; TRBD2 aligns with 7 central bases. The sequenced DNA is TGTGCCAGCAGTGAAGCGCAGCGGGACTCCCTACGCGTC. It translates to CASSEAQRDSLRV.